What follows is one T cell receptor (beta chain) and its context. Per the authors' pipeline: Amplification from reference gene primers served as the basis for estimated nucleated cell counts. Libraries were prepared by immunoSEQ multiplex PCR; TCRdb keeps only in-frame clonotypes and omits some of them. The D gene and trimming were derived from the DNA, and the V and J assignments and clone size from that table. The sample comprises roughly 200,000 clones, approximately 90% of which are singletons, and 5% to 8% rests with the top ten. The data are from a study of blood T cell repertoires in COVID-19. Study-level information: Sites in the United States, Italy and Spain provided acute and convalescent COVID-19 samples.

There are 13 residues in the CDR3. Trimming stripped 2 bases from V and 5 bases from J, with 10 bases between. The germline gives CDR1 GTSNPN, CDR2 SVGIG (reference sequence). The TCR was taken from a woman in her forties who had recovered from COVID-19. Sequenced sample: peripheral blood. The chain links TRBV30 to TRBJ1-5; D possibly corresponds to TRBD1 (6 bases). The DNA for the CDR3 is TGTGCCTGGAGTAGCAGGGGTGATCAGCCCCAGCATTTT. This codes for CAWSSRGDQPQHF.